The T cell receptor beta chain described here comes from a study of cytomegalovirus exposure and HLA in healthy donors. Study-level background: Of roughly 400 genotyped donors, roughly 81% grouped in the Caucasian-associated ancestry cluster.

Findings of the study overall: Indistinguishability led to the exclusion of some V segments, TRBV6-2 and TRBV6-3 included.

CDR1 is MNHEY, CDR2 SVGAGI, per germline. V gave up 4 bases and J gave up 6 bases, with 10 bases separating them. The CDR3 length is 13 residues. PCR involved 60 Vbeta and 13 Jbeta primers. Profiling relied on immunoSEQ multiplex PCR, and the TCRdb table lists in-frame clones only, not all of them. The data show 250,000 or so clones, with 85% to 90% seen just once and about 1.2% held by the top ten. It was healthy bone marrow donors who served as donors. Concerning this clone itself: The antigen remains unidentified.

This TCR came from a human donor in good health. This chain joins TRBV6-5 and TRBJ2-1; D unclear. Sequencing was carried out using PBMCs. The CDR3 protein is CASSSGYGNEQFF. DNA for the CDR3: TGTGCCAGCAGTTCCGGTTACGGCAATGAGCAGTTCTTC.